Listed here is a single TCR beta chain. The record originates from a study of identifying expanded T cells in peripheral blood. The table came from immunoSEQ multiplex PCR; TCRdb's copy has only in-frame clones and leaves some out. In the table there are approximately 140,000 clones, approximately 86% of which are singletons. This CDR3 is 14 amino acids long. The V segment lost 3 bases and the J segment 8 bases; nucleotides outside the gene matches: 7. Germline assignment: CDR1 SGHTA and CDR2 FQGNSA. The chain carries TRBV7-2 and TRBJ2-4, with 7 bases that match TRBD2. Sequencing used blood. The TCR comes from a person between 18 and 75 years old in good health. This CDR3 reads CASSLGGRDDIQYF. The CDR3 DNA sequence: TGTGCCAGCAGCTTGGGGGGGAGAGACGACATTCAGTACTTC.